This T cell receptor beta chain was captured in a study of blood T cell repertoires in COVID-19. The method was immunoSEQ multiplex PCR; TCRdb's version includes in-frame clones alone and lacks a portion of them. The sample lists over 30,000 clones; 75% to 90% were seen once. In germline, CDR1 is SGHNT, CDR2 YYREEE (reference sequence). This CDR3 spans 18 amino acids. V was cut by 5 bases and J by 0 bases, with 23 bases left in between. This receptor was obtained from a man aged 80 or over with active COVID-19. The V gene is TRBV5-4, the J gene TRBJ1-2; D may be TRBD1 (5 bases). The specimen was peripheral blood. CDR3 in DNA: TGTGCCAGCAGGTCAGGGCTGTCGCAGGCAGAAACTAACTATGGCTACACCTTC. It encodes CASRSGLSQAETNYGYTF.